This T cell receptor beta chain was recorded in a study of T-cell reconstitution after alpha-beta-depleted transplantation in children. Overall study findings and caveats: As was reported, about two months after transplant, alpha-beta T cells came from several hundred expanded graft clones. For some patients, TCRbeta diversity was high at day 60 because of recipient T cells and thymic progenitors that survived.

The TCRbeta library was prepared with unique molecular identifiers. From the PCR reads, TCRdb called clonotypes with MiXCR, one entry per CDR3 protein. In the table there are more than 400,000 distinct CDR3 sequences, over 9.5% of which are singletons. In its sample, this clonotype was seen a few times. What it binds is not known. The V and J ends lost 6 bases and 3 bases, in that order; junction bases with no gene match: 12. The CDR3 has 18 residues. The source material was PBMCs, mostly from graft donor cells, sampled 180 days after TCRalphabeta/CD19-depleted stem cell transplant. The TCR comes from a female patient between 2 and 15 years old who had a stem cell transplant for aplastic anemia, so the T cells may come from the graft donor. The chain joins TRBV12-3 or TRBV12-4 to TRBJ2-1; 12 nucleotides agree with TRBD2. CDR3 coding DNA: TGTGCCAGCAGCCCCACCGCCGGGACTAGCGGGTTCTACAATGAGCAGTTCTTC. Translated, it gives CASSPTAGTSGFYNEQFF.